This is a list of T cell receptor beta chains from one sample in a study of T cells in localized non-small cell lung cancer. This table comes from immunoSEQ multiplex PCR, and its TCRdb copy is limited to in-frame clones, with some not included. The table has 20,000 to 30,000 clones, 86% seen once. Here the sequenced sample was peripheral blood, taken before any cancer treatment. Source of these receptors: a female donor older than 55 with stage I lung adenocarcinoma. The CDR3 runs from the conserved cysteine through the conserved F or W. The D gene is left open where the match is weak. The listing skips clone size in some rows; elsewhere it reads once, few, many or a size class.

J gene | clone size | D gene | V gene | CDR3 protein | CDR3 DNA
TRBJ1-1 | . | TRBD1 | TRBV2 | CASRAGQGGAEAFF | TGTGCCAGCAGGGCGGGACAGGGGGGGGCTGAAGCTTTCTTT
TRBJ1-6 | few | . | TRBV5-1 | CASSLRSNSPLHF | TGCGCCAGCAGCTTGAGGAGTAATTCACCCCTCCACTTT
TRBJ2-3 | . | . | TRBV29-1 | CSVSTYLTDTQYF | TGCAGCGTGTCAACATACCTCACAGATACGCAGTATTTT
TRBJ1-3 | . | . | TRBV5-1 | CASSLAKGTDGPYSGNTIYF | TGCGCCAGCAGCTTGGCCAAAGGGACGGATGGACCTTACTCTGGAAACACCATATATTTT
TRBJ2-4 | . | . | TRBV6-6 | CASSQIHSLSLNIQYF | TGTGCCAGCAGTCAGATCCATTCCCTTAGTTTAAACATTCAGTACTTC
TRBJ2-7 | . | . | TRBV6-5 | CASGQGLSYEQYF | TGTGCCAGCGGCCAGGGGCTCTCCTACGAGCAGTACTTC
TRBJ1-3 | once | . | TRBV5-4 | CASSLGYGGAGNTIYF | TGTGCCAGCAGCTTGGGGTATGGGGGGGCTGGAAACACCATATATTTT
TRBJ1-6 | . | TRBD1 | TRBV5-1 | CASSTGQGGRSPLHF | TGCGCCAGCAGCACTGGACAGGGGGGTCGCTCACCCCTCCACTTT
TRBJ2-3 | . | TRBD2 | TRBV5-6 | CASTQSAGGADTQYF | TGTGCCAGCACCCAATCGGCGGGGGGCGCAGATACGCAGTATTTT
TRBJ1-1 | . | . | TRBV19 | CASSMLGGITEAFF | TGTGCCAGTAGTATGCTAGGGGGGATAACTGAAGCTTTCTTT
TRBJ2-7 | . | . | TRBV7-8 | CASSLTPGSHPYEQYF | TGTGCCAGCAGCTTAACCCCGGGTAGCCATCCTTACGAGCAGTACTTC
TRBJ2-1 | . | . | TRBV6-5 | CASSSVAAGAYNEQFF | TGTGCCAGCAGTTCGGTAGCGGCTGGGGCCTACAATGAGCAGTTCTTC
TRBJ1-6 | . | TRBD1 | TRBV11-2 | CASSSLDRGLDSPLHF | TGTGCCAGCAGCTCCTTGGACAGGGGGCTTGATTCACCCCTCCACTTT
TRBJ1-5 | . | TRBD1 | TRBV6-6 | CASRRGTGADQPQHF | TGTGCCAGCAGGCGCGGGACAGGGGCCGATCAGCCCCAGCATTTT
TRBJ1-1 | . | . | TRBV7-9 | CASSLGGEAFF | TGTGCCAGCAGCTTAGGAGGTGAAGCTTTCTTT